A selection of T cell receptor beta chains follows, all from one sample in a study of blood T cell repertoires in COVID-19. Clones were read by immunoSEQ multiplex PCR, and TCRdb kept only the in-frame ones, dropping some. The table includes fewer than 75,000 clones, around four fifths detected once. The sample was peripheral blood. These receptors originate from a human donor in a cohort sampled during active COVID-19. The CDR3 runs from the conserved cysteine through the conserved F or W. Each record gives: J gene, D gene, clone size, V gene, CDR3 protein, CDR3 DNA. D genes are given only for firm matches. Part of the rows lack a size; the others show once, few, many or a class for expanded clones.

>TRBJ2-5|TRBD1|NA|TRBV18
CASSPQTGPEETQYF
TGTGCCAGCTCACCCCAGACAGGGCCCGAAGAGACCCAGTACTTC
>TRBJ1-3|NA|few|TRBV3-1/TRBV3-2
CASSPRASGNTIYF
TGTGCCAGCAGCCCAAGAGCCTCTGGAAACACCATATATTTT
>TRBJ2-7|TRBD2|NA|TRBV7-8
CASSWGGETYEQYF
TGTGCCAGCAGCTGGGGGGGGGAAACCTACGAGCAGTACTTC
>TRBJ1-2|NA|NA|TRBV5-6
CASNPPGQNYGYTF
TGTGCCAGCAACCCACCAGGACAGAACTATGGCTACACCTTC
>TRBJ2-7|TRBD1|NA|TRBV29-1
CSGGQGGEQYF
TGCAGCGGGGGACAGGGTGGCGAGCAGTACTTC
>TRBJ2-3|TRBD1|NA|TRBV27
CASSQTRTGSRTQYF
TGTGCCAGCAGCCAAACCAGGACAGGTAGTCGTACGCAGTATTTT
>TRBJ2-2|NA|NA|TRBV19
CASSIRGGTGELFF
TGTGCCAGTAGTATCAGGGGTGGTACCGGGGAGCTGTTTTTT
>TRBJ1-3|TRBD1|NA|TRBV7-6
CASSSGTGYGNTIYF
TGTGCCAGCAGCAGCGGGACAGGCTATGGAAACACCATATATTTT
>TRBJ2-1|NA|NA|TRBV7-6
CASMSNEQFF
TGTGCCAGTATGAGCAATGAGCAGTTCTTC
>TRBJ2-5|TRBD2|NA|TRBV9
CASSPRASGGAMETQYF
TGTGCCAGCAGCCCTAGGGCTAGCGGGGGGGCCATGGAGACCCAGTACTTC
>TRBJ2-2|NA|once|TRBV6-2/TRBV6-3
CASSPGHIRLSGELFF
TGTGCCAGCAGCCCCGGACATATACGATTGTCCGGGGAGCTGTTTTTT
>TRBJ1-6|NA|NA|TRBV6-5
CASRGSNSPLHF
TGTGCCAGCCGCGGCAGCAATTCACCCCTCCACTTT
>TRBJ1-6|NA|once|TRBV11-2
CASRKERISNSPLHF
TGTGCCAGCAGAAAAGAGCGGATCTCAAATTCACCCCTCCACTTT
>TRBJ2-7|NA|NA|TRBV28
CASSLEQGRLSYEQYF
TGTGCCAGCAGTCTCGAACAGGGCAGGCTTTCCTACGAGCAGTACTTC
>TRBJ2-1|NA|NA|TRBV5-5
CASSTSSGGSYNEQFF
TGTGCCAGCAGCACCTCTTCCGGGGGCTCCTACAATGAGCAGTTCTTC
>TRBJ2-7|TRBD1|NA|TRBV4-1
CASSLRDRDYEQYF
TGCGCCAGCAGCCTACGGGACAGAGATTACGAGCAGTACTTC
>TRBJ1-1|TRBD1|NA|TRBV28
CASTSGGANTEAFF
TGTGCCAGCACCTCAGGGGGCGCGAACACTGAAGCTTTCTTT
>TRBJ1-1|NA|NA|TRBV5-6
CASSPDTNTEAFF
TGTGCCAGCAGCCCCGACACGAACACTGAAGCTTTCTTT
>TRBJ2-5|TRBD2|NA|TRBV7-9
CASSLGRRGGRWETQYF
TGTGCCAGCAGCTTAGGTCGTCGGGGGGGCCGCTGGGAGACCCAGTACTTC
>TRBJ2-2|NA|NA|TRBV19
CASSTGSNTGELFF
TGTGCCAGTAGTACCGGGTCGAACACCGGGGAGCTGTTTTTT
>TRBJ1-1|NA|NA|TRBV5-6
CASRSGSREAFF
TGTGCCAGCAGATCCGGGAGCCGTGAAGCTTTCTTT
>TRBJ1-1|NA|NA|TRBV5-6
CASSLVRNTEAFF
TGTGCCAGCAGCTTGGTGAGGAACACTGAAGCTTTCTTT
>TRBJ2-3|TRBD2|NA|TRBV7-2
CASSLDPWGGSTDTQYF
TGTGCCAGCAGTCTAGACCCGTGGGGGGGGAGCACAGATACGCAGTATTTT
>TRBJ1-2|TRBD1|NA|TRBV28
CASSLSLYRQTGNYGYTF
TGTGCCAGCAGTTTATCCCTCTACCGCCAGACAGGGAACTATGGCTACACCTTC
>TRBJ1-6|NA|NA|TRBV10-2
CASSSTTGFNSPLHF
TGCGCCAGCAGTTCAACAACAGGGTTCAATTCACCCCTCCACTTT
>TRBJ2-3|TRBD2|NA|TRBV24-1
CATSDPGRSGGTTDTQYF
TGTGCCACCAGTGACCCCGGTAGGAGCGGGGGGACCACAGATACGCAGTATTTT
>TRBJ2-1|TRBD2|NA|TRBV19
CASTSNRLAGGHEQFF
TGTGCCAGTACCTCGAATCGACTAGCGGGGGGCCATGAGCAGTTCTTC
>TRBJ1-1|TRBD1|NA|TRBV5-8
CASNYRGPTEAFF
TGTGCCAGCAATTACAGGGGGCCCACTGAAGCTTTCTTT
>TRBJ1-1|TRBD1|NA|TRBV5-1
CASSIGTGLEAFF
TGCGCCAGCAGCATCGGGACAGGGCTGGAAGCTTTCTTT
>TRBJ1-1|NA|NA|TRBV10-2
CASSVQGTNTEAFF
TGCGCCAGCAGTGTTCAGGGAACGAACACTGAAGCTTTCTTT
>TRBJ2-3|TRBD1|once|TRBV6-1
CASSEGTGPWDTQYF
TGTGCCAGCAGTGAAGGGACAGGGCCTTGGGATACGCAGTATTTT
>TRBJ2-1|TRBD2|once|TRBV7-9
CASSPGGAEQFF
TGTGCCAGCAGCCCGGGAGGGGCCGAGCAGTTCTTC
>TRBJ1-2|TRBD1|NA|TRBV27
CASSLTGDYGYTF
TGTGCCAGCAGTTTAACAGGGGACTATGGCTACACCTTC
>TRBJ2-5|NA|NA|TRBV7-8
CASSPLDALQETQYF
TGTGCCAGCAGCCCTTTAGATGCACTCCAAGAGACCCAGTACTTC
>TRBJ1-5|NA|NA|TRBV6-5
CASRFGSNQPQHF
TGTGCCAGCCGGTTCGGGAGCAATCAGCCCCAGCATTTT
>TRBJ2-7|TRBD2|once|TRBV4-1
CASSQAGRGRNEQYF
TGCGCCAGCAGCCAGGCCGGGCGGGGGAGGAACGAGCAGTACTTC